This TCR beta chain emerged from a study of blood T cells in healthy people across ages. Study-wide findings and caveats: Long-lived donors exceeded aged donors in naive CD4+ cells and diversity. Per-million-T-cell TCR beta diversity fell roughly linearly with age.

With regard to this clonotype: As yet, its antigen is unknown.

This CDR3 has 13 residues. Germline V gives CDR1 SQVTM, CDR2 ANQGSEA. The V end was cut by 1 base, the J end by 3 bases, with 8 bases between. A second PCR, run for about 7 to 12 cycles, used a sample-barcoded 5' primer plus a J-beta primer mix. Every sample gave at least 2.5 million paired-end reads containing CDR3. TCRdb re-derived calls from the 5' RACE reads in MiXCR, one entry per CDR3 protein. The sample yields 790,000 or so distinct CDR3 sequences, roughly three fifths seen once. The specimen sequenced was blood. The TCR was taken from a man in his forties in good health. The chain recombines TRBV29-1 with TRBJ2-3; D perhaps matches TRBD1 (5 bases). CDR3 DNA sequence: TGCAGCGTTGAAGGGTCAGGGACAGATACGCAGTATTTT. Protein: CSVEGSGTDTQYF.